Presented here are 29 T cell receptor beta chains from one specimen sequenced in a study of blood T cell repertoires in COVID-19. The repertoire was sequenced with immunoSEQ multiplex PCR; TCRdb's copy has only in-frame clones and lacks some. The table shows more than 85,000 clones, with around 81% occurring only once. The specimen was peripheral blood. These receptors came from a man aged 80 or over with acute or convalescent COVID-19.

Details on this clone: An end of the junction does not agree with germline; a read error may underlie this. This chain joins TRBV6-1 and TRBJ1-5; unclear D gene. The length of the CDR3 is 12 residues. CDR1 and CDR2 from the germline V gene are MNHNS and SASEGT. The CDR3 DNA sequence: TGTGCCAGCAGTGAAGGACGGCGCCCCGGGAATTTT. The encoded protein is CASSEGRRPGNF.

The chain has TRBV7-2 and TRBJ2-1, with TRBD2 as a possible D gene (6 bases). The length of the CDR3 is 16 residues. Trimming shortened V by 2 bases and J by 0 bases, and 11 bases separated the two germline ends. Germline assignment: CDR1 SGHTA and CDR2 FQGNSA. The CDR3 is CASSLLGGGSYNEQFF. The CDR3 DNA reads as TGTGCCAGCAGCTTACTTGGGGGAGGCTCCTACAATGAGCAGTTCTTC.

The V and J genes are TRBV4-2 and TRBJ2-1; 10 bases match TRBD2. V trimming: 3 bases; J trimming: 8 bases; junction bases outside the gene matches: 13. The CDR3 has 17 residues. The germline V gene has CDR1 LGHNA and CDR2 YNFKEQ. The CDR3, as DNA: TGTGCCAGCAGCCAGACCCTTGCTAGCGGGGGTGTGGATGAGCAGTTCTTC. Protein product: CASSQTLASGGVDEQFF.

This clone was seen just once. V is TRBV3-1 (or the pseudogene TRBV3-2) and J is TRBJ2-2; D gene uncertain. The CDR3 runs to 16 residues. Trimming pared 0 bases from V and 3 bases from J, leaving 11 bases between. Germline-derived CDR1 and CDR2 are LGHDT and YNNKEL (reference sequence). CDR3 DNA sequence: TGTGCCAGCAGCCAAGAGGAAACAGCTTACACCGGGGAGCTGTTTTTT. Translating gives CASSQEETAYTGELFF.

The chain joins TRBV5-1 to TRBJ1-4; D unclear. Trimming pared 0 bases from V and 0 bases from J, leaving 12 bases between. In germline, CDR1 is SGHRS, CDR2 YFSETQ. This CDR3 is 17 amino acids long. The CDR3 DNA reads TGCGCCAGCAGCTTGGGGGCCAGAAGCACAACTAATGAAAAACTGTTTTTT. This translates into CASSLGARSTTNEKLFF.

The rearrangement joins TRBV24-1 to TRBJ2-1, with D possibly matching TRBD2 (6 bases). The germline gives CDR1 KGHDR, CDR2 SFDVKD. V lost 3 bases and J 7 bases, leaving 18 bases between the germline ends. The CDR3 loop spans 16 amino acids. CDR3 amino acids: CATSDVNGSLRNEQFF. The CDR3 DNA is TGTGCCACCAGTGATGTCAACGGGAGTCTAAGAAATGAGCAGTTCTTC.

This clone occurred a few times. J is TRBJ2-7 and V is TRBV7-9; 7 bases agree with TRBD2. V gave up 5 bases and J gave up 0 bases; unmatched junction bases: 7. The CDR3 runs to 15 residues. Germline CDR1 reads SEHNR; CDR2 reads FQNEAQ (reference sequence). The CDR3 protein is CASSPQIAGSYEQYF. The DNA of the CDR3 is TGTGCCAGCAGCCCACAAATAGCGGGCTCCTACGAGCAGTACTTC.

The V and J genes are TRBV5-6 and TRBJ1-4, with D perhaps matching TRBD1 (6 bases). V was trimmed by 3 bases and J by 2 bases, leaving 8 bases between them. The CDR3 length is 14 residues. The germline V gene has CDR1 SGHDT and CDR2 YYEEEE. CDR3 amino acids: CASSSGVTNEKLFF. The CDR3 DNA is TGTGCCAGCAGCTCAGGGGTTACTAATGAAAAACTGTTTTTT. Combining the CDR3 with reference TRBV5-6 and TRBJ1-4 gives the whole variable domain DAGVTQSPTHLIKTRGQQVTLRCSPKSGHDTVSWYQQALGQGPQFIFQYYEEEERQRGNFPDRFSGHQFPNYSSELNVNALLLGDSALYLCASSSGVTNEKLFFGSGTQLSVL.

The chain uses TRBV6-5 and TRBJ2-1; a possible D gene is TRBD2 (6 bases). Trimming shortened V by 6 bases and J by 2 bases, and 14 bases separated the two germline ends. CDR1 is MNHEY and CDR2 is SVGAGI in the germline V gene. There are 15 residues in the CDR3. CDR3 in amino acids: CASRYGTSAYNEQFF. Here the CDR3 DNA reads TGTGCCAGCAGATACGGGACTTCGGCCTACAATGAGCAGTTCTTC.

The rearrangement uses TRBV7-9 and TRBJ1-6; 9 positions match TRBD1. This CDR3 region has 16 residues. CDR1 is SEHNR, CDR2 FQNEAQ, per germline (reference sequence). Trimming removed 3 bases from V and 10 bases from J; junction bases left unmatched: 10. The CDR3 region has the DNA TGTGCCAGCAGCTTCCGGGGACAGGGCTTAGGATCACCCCTCCACTTT. Protein: CASSFRGQGLGSPLHF.

The CDR3 DNA sequence: TGTGCCAGCAGTTTCGATGACAGCTCTGAAGCTTTCTTT. Its protein is CASSFDDSSEAFF. The V gene is TRBV6-6, the J gene TRBJ1-1, with a possible D match to TRBD1 (5 bases). This CDR3 has 13 residues. Trimming cost V 4 bases and J 6 bases, with 12 bases left between them. CDR1 is MNHNY and CDR2 is SVGAGI in the germline V gene (reference sequence).

This clone was picked up one time. This chain links TRBV2 with TRBJ2-3; 8 bases are a match to TRBD1. The ends lost 4 bases at V and 5 bases at J; junction bases unmatched: 2. Germline assignment: CDR1 SNHLY and CDR2 FYNNEI. CDR3 length: 13 amino acids. CDR3: CASSVTGGDTQYF. In nucleotides, the CDR3 is TGTGCCAGCAGTGTTACAGGGGGAGATACGCAGTATTTT.

The V call is TRBV5-1, the J call TRBJ2-7; 9 bases line up with TRBD1. The CDR3 runs 15 residues. Trimming cost V 5 bases and J 5 bases; bases outside gene matches: 11. From germline, CDR1 is SGHRS and CDR2 YFSETQ. The CDR3 spells CASSAPGQGTDEQYF. The CDR3 nucleotides are TGCGCCAGCAGTGCCCCGGGACAGGGAACGGACGAGCAGTACTTC. The full variable domain, its missing parts supplied by reference TRBV5-1 and TRBJ2-7, is KAGVTQTPRYLIKTRGQQVTLSCSPISGHRSVSWYQQTPGQGLQFLFEYFSETQRNKGNFPGRFSGRQFSNSRSEMNVSTLELGDSALYLCASSAPGQGTDEQYFGPGTRLTVT.

The genes are TRBV19 and TRBJ2-7; D perhaps matches TRBD1 (6 bases). V was trimmed by 3 bases and J by 0 bases, leaving 9 bases between them. The CDR3 is 14 residues long. Germline CDR1 LNHDA, CDR2 SQIVND (reference sequence). Here the CDR3 DNA reads TGTGCCAGTAGTATGGGGGACACCTCCTACGAGCAGTACTTC. Amino acid sequence: CASSMGDTSYEQYF.

V is TRBV5-1 and J is TRBJ2-3; TRBD2 matches 12 bases. The length of the CDR3 is 15 residues. CDR1 and CDR2 from the germline V gene are SGHRS and YFSETQ. V shed 4 bases, J shed 7 bases, and the junction held 7 bases outside the gene matches. The CDR3 DNA reads TGCGCCAGCAGCCCCGGGACTAGCGGGCCCCATACGCAGTATTTT. Translation: CASSPGTSGPHTQYF.

In this sample, this clone turned up once. This chain connects TRBV11-2 to TRBJ2-1; TRBD2 matches 12 bases. The V and J ends lost 5 bases and 5 bases, in that order; junction bases with no gene match: 7. Germline CDR1 and CDR2: SGHAT and FQNNGV. CDR3 length equals 16 residues. The CDR3 region has the DNA TGTGCCAGCAGCCCGACTAGCGGGAGAGCACACAATGAGCAGTTCTTC. Protein: CASSPTSGRAHNEQFF.

This clone was picked up one time. The chain is built from TRBV28 and TRBJ2-2; tentatively, D is TRBD1 (5 bases). V dropped 6 bases and J dropped 6 bases, with 14 bases sitting between them. In germline, CDR1 is MDHEN, CDR2 SYDVKM. The CDR3 runs to 14 residues. CDR3 sequence reads: CASRTLGRAGELFF. The CDR3 coding sequence is TGTGCCAGCAGGACCCTGGGCAGGGCCGGGGAGCTGTTTTTT.

The rearrangement uses TRBV3-1 (or the pseudogene TRBV3-2) and TRBJ1-2, with D perhaps matching TRBD1 (5 bases). The CDR3 is made up of 12 amino acids. V was trimmed by 6 bases and J by 5 bases, leaving 10 bases between them. Germline CDR1 LGHDT, CDR2 YNNKEL (reference sequence). The CDR3 spells CASRTGGYGYTF. As DNA, the CDR3 is TGTGCCAGCAGAACCGGGGGATATGGCTACACCTTC.

The CDR3 sequence: CASSIGTGKETQYF. Here the CDR3 DNA reads TGTGCCAGTAGTATAGGGACAGGGAAAGAGACCCAGTACTTC. The chain links TRBV19 to TRBJ2-5, with 8 positions matching TRBD1. CDR1 LNHDA and CDR2 SQIVND come from the germline V gene (reference sequence). The CDR3 length is 14 residues. The junction had 1 base not matched to a gene; V was cut back by 1 base and J by 3 bases.

The V gene is TRBV28, the J gene TRBJ1-2; 9 bases agree with TRBD1. This CDR3 region has 13 residues. V was pared by 6 bases and J by 8 bases, with 7 bases of the junction left unmatched. Germline CDR1 is MDHEN and CDR2 is SYDVKM. The CDR3 DNA reads as TGTGCCAGCAGGTTACAGGGGGCCGCCGGCTACACCTTC. Amino acids: CASRLQGAAGYTF.

The rearrangement joins TRBV7-3 to TRBJ2-1; a possible D gene is TRBD1 (6 bases). The length of the CDR3 is 13 residues. Trimming stripped 4 bases from V and 15 bases from J, with 19 bases between. Germline-derived CDR1 and CDR2 are SGHTA and FQGTGA. CDR3 loop: CASSSTSRDKAFF. CDR3 DNA: TGTGCCAGCAGCTCAACATCCCGGGACAAGGCGTTCTTC.

The chain employs TRBV19 and TRBJ2-5, with D possibly matching TRBD2 (6 bases). Germline V gene data show CDR1 as LNHDA and CDR2 as SQIVND (reference sequence). The V and J ends lost 10 bases and 3 bases respectively, with 18 bases between them. The CDR3 has 14 residues. CDR3 DNA sequence: TGTGCCACCGGGGGTAGGGCTCGAAAAGAGACCCAGTACTTC. The encoded protein is CATGGRARKETQYF.

V usage is TRBV18 and J usage is TRBJ2-6; D gene uncertain. This CDR3 contains 16 residues. In germline, CDR1 is KGHSH, CDR2 LQKENI. V lost 1 base to trimming and J lost 0 bases, with 7 bases between them. The CDR3 sequence is CASSPQHSSGANVLTF. In nucleotides, the CDR3 is TGTGCCAGCTCACCACAACACAGCTCTGGGGCCAACGTCCTGACTTTC.

The chain joins TRBV5-6 to TRBJ2-5; D is unresolved. This CDR3 spans 14 amino acids. Germline V gene sequence: CDR1 SGHDT, CDR2 YYEEEE. Trimming left V 2 bases short and J 1 base short, with 9 bases between. CDR3 coding DNA: TGTGCCAGCAGCTTAACAAGTCTCCAAGAGACCCAGTACTTC. Its translation: CASSLTSLQETQYF. Full variable domain (remainder filled in from reference TRBV5-6 and TRBJ2-5): DAGVTQSPTHLIKTRGQQVTLRCSPKSGHDTVSWYQQALGQGPQFIFQYYEEEERQRGNFPDRFSGHQFPNYSSELNVNALLLGDSALYLCASSLTSLQETQYFGPGTRLLVL.

The chain links TRBV5-6 to TRBJ1-5, with no clear D. Germline V gene lookup returns CDR1 SGHDT and CDR2 YYEEEE. The CDR3 consists of 14 residues. V lost 0 bases, J lost 8 bases, and 12 bases lay in between. The CDR3 DNA sequence: TGTGCCAGCAGCTTGGCAGGAGGGAATAAGCCCCAGCATTTT. Its translation is CASSLAGGNKPQHF. Full variable domain (outside the CDR3, taken from reference TRBV5-6 and TRBJ1-5): DAGVTQSPTHLIKTRGQQVTLRCSPKSGHDTVSWYQQALGQGPQFIFQYYEEEERQRGNFPDRFSGHQFPNYSSELNVNALLLGDSALYLCASSLAGGNKPQHFGDGTRLSIL.

Written as DNA, the CDR3 is TGTGCCAGCCAAAAGACAGGGGCGAATCAGCCCCAGCATTTT. Protein: CASQKTGANQPQHF. This chain uses TRBV28 with TRBJ1-5, with 8 positions matching TRBD1. Trimming took 8 bases from V and 4 from J; bases not matched to a gene: 7. Germline-derived CDR1 and CDR2 are MDHEN and SYDVKM. The CDR3 sequence is 14 residues long.

The chain carries TRBV7-2 and TRBJ2-1; tentatively, D is TRBD2 (6 bases). Germline loops: CDR1 SGHTA, CDR2 FQGNSA. The CDR3 extends over 14 amino acids. V lost 3 bases to trimming and J lost 7 bases, with 13 bases between them. DNA of the CDR3: TGTGCCAGCAGCTTGGGGCCGGGAGAAAATGAGCAGTTCTTC. Protein: CASSLGPGENEQFF.

J is TRBJ1-2 and V is TRBV12-3 or TRBV12-4, with D possibly matching TRBD1 (5 bases). V shed 6 bases and J shed 4 bases, with 12 bases lying between them. CDR3 length equals 13 residues. CDR3 residues: CASSFDSPYGYTF. As DNA, the CDR3 is TGTGCCAGCAGCTTCGACAGTCCCTATGGCTACACCTTC.

The chain recombines TRBV6-1 with TRBJ2-7; D is perhaps TRBD1 (5 bases). CDR3 size: 15 residues. Germline V gene data show CDR1 as MNHNS and CDR2 as SASEGT. Trimming removed 3 bases from V and 6 bases from J, with 18 bases in between. The CDR3 is CASSETVPYLGEQYF. Here the CDR3 DNA reads TGTGCCAGCAGTGAGACAGTGCCATATTTGGGCGAGCAGTACTTC.